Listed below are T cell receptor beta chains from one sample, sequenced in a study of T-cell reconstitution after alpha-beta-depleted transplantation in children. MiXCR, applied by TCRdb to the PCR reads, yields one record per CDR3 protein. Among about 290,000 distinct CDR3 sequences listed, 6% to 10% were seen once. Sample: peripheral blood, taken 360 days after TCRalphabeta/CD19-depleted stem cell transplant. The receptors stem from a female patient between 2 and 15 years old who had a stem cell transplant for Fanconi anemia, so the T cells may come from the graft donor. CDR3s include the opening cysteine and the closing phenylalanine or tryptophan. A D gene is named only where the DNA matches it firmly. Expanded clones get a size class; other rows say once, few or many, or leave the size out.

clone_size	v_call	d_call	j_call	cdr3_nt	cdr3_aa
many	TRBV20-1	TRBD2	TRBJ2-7	TGCAGTGCCCTTAGCGGGGGTTACTCCTACGAGCAGTACTTC	CSALSGGYSYEQYF
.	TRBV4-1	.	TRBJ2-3	TGCGCCAGCAGCCAAGCTTACGGACTAGTAGAGGGGGGTACGCAGTATTTT	CASSQAYGLVEGGTQYF
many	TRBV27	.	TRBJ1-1	TGTGCCAGCAGTTTGGGGGCGCCCACTGAAGCTTTCTTT	CASSLGAPTEAFF
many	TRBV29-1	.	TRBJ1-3	TGCAGCGTTGAAGATCCTGGAAACACCATATATTTT	CSVEDPGNTIYF
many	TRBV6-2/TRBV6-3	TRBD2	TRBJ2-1	TGTGCCAGCAGTTACCGGTCGGGGGGGCCGGTGAATGAGCAGTTCTTC	CASSYRSGGPVNEQFF
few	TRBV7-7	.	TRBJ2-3	TGTGCCAGCAGCTTAGTCTGCGGCGCCCGTCAGGTGAATACGCAGTATTTT	CASSLVCGARQVNTQYF
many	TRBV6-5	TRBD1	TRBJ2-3	TGTGCCAGCATCAAGGGGGCTTTAGGAGATACGCAGTATTTT	CASIKGALGDTQYF
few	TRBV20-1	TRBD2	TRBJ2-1	TGCAGTGCCCTTCTTGGCGGGAGGCCCAATGAGCAGTTCTTC	CSALLGGRPNEQFF
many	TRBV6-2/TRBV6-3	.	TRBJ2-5	TGTGCCAGCAGTTTCCGGAGTATGGAGACCCAGTACTTC	CASSFRSMETQYF
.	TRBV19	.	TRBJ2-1	TGTGCCAGTAGTTCACTCTACAATGAGCAGTTCTTC	CASSSLYNEQFF
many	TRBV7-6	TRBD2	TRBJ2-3	TGTGCCAGCAGCTCCTCGGGAGGGGGCACAGATACGCAGTATTTT	CASSSSGGGTDTQYF
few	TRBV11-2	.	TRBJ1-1	TGTGCCAGCAGCCCGGCCGGGGGGGGACGGAGGGCTTTCTTT	CASSPAGGGRRAFF
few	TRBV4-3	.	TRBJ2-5	TGCGCCAGCAGTCAGCAAAGGGCTAGGCAAGAGACCCAGTACTTC	CASSQQRARQETQYF
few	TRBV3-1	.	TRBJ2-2	.	CASSLFGAGELFF